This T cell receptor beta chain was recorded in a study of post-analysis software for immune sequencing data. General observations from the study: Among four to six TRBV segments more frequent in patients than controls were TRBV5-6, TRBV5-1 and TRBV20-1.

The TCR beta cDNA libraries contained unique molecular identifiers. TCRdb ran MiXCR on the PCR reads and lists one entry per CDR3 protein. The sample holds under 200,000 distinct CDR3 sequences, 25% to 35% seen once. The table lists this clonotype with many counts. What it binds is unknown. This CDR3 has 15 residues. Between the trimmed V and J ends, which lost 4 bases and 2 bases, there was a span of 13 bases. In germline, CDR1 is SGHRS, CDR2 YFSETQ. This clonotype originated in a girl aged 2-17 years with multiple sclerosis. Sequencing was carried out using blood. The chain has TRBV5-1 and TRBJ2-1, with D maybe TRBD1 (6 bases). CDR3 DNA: TGCGCCAGCAGCCCCCAGGGGTCAACCTACAATGAGCAGTTCTTC. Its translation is CASSPQGSTYNEQFF.